Listed here is a single T cell receptor beta chain. Its antigen is currently unknown. Trimming took 6 bases from V and 11 from J; bases not matched to a gene: 17. The length of the CDR3 is 15 residues. Germline CDR1 is SEHNR and CDR2 is FQNEAQ (reference sequence). The second PCR ran roughly 6 to 11 cycles with a sample-barcoded 5' primer and J-beta primers. In TCRdb, the 5' RACE reads were re-called with MiXCR into one record per CDR3 protein. The data contain 700,000 to 950,000 distinct CDR3 sequences, roughly 47% of them singletons. The sample originates from a study of blood T cells in healthy people across ages. Findings of the study overall: Not knowing donor CMV status may have confounded expanded clonotype changes.

The rearrangement links TRBV7-9 to TRBJ2-5, with 8 bases that match TRBD1. This TCR derives from a woman in her sixties or seventies in good health. Material for sequencing was blood. CDR3 sequence: CASSSGTGWRDEQYF. The CDR3 DNA sequence: TGTGCCAGCAGTTCCGGGACAGGATGGAGGGATGAGCAGTACTTC.